This is a list of T cell receptor beta chains from one sample in a study of graft-versus-host responses after intestinal transplantation. Profiling relied on immunoSEQ multiplex PCR, and the TCRdb table lists in-frame clones only, not all of them. Altogether around 90,000 clones are present, 90% to 95% being singletons, with the ten largest covering around 1.2%. These receptors' targets are unknown. This specimen was unstimulated CD8+ T cells sorted from spleen or lymph node cells, taken before transplant. All receptors come from a human donor who was the organ donor for an intestinal transplant. Both conserved end residues are part of each CDR3. Fields, in order: D gene, J gene, V gene, clone size, CDR3 DNA, CDR3 protein. D genes are given only for firm matches. Size tells how often a clone was seen (once, few, many) or the class of an expanded clone, and some rows leave it out.

TRBD1 TRBJ1-4 TRBV4-3 NA TGCGCCAGCAGCCCGGGACAGGGGGTCTATGAGGAAAAACTGTTTTTT CASSPGQGVYEEKLFF
TRBD2 TRBJ2-5 TRBV27 NA TGTGCCAGCAGTTTATCAGCGGGAGGGCCGGAGACCCAGTACTTC CASSLSAGGPETQYF
TRBD1 TRBJ1-2 TRBV7-8 NA TGTGCCAGCAGCCCCGCCCGGACAGGGCTTCACTACACCTTC CASSPARTGLHYTF
NA TRBJ1-1 TRBV27 NA TGTGCCAGTGGGGCCAGGGGTGCCACTGAAGCTTTCTTT CASGARGATEAFF
NA TRBJ2-1 TRBV30 NA TGTGCCTGGACGGACCATAGGGACAACTACAATGAGCAGTTCTTC CAWTDHRDNYNEQFF
NA TRBJ2-7 TRBV7-2 NA TGTGCCAGCAGCTTAGCGGCGGGGTACGAGCAGTACTTC CASSLAAGYEQYF
NA TRBJ2-1 TRBV6-5 NA TGTGCCAGCAGTACTAACAGGGTTGATGAGCAGTTCTTC CASSTNRVDEQFF
TRBD2 TRBJ2-1 TRBV7-9 NA TGTGCCAGCAGCTTAGTTTTCTCCAGCGGGAGTCGGGATGAGCAGTTCTTC CASSLVFSSGSRDEQFF
TRBD1 TRBJ1-6 TRBV7-6 NA TGTGCCAGCAGCTCCGCCCCCAGGGGGCCCGGATATTCACCCCTCCACTTT CASSSAPRGPGYSPLHF
NA TRBJ1-1 TRBV6-1 NA TGTGCCAGCCTCGGGGGGGGTTTCGTGCCCCCAGAAGCTTTCTTT CASLGGGFVPPEAFF
NA TRBJ2-7 TRBV13 NA TGTGCCAGCAGTTCCTCCTCCTACGAGCAGTACTTC CASSSSSYEQYF
TRBD1 TRBJ1-5 TRBV19 once TGTGCCAGTATTGCCAACAGGGGCTCCAATCAGCCCCAGCATTTT CASIANRGSNQPQHF
TRBD2 TRBJ2-1 TRBV30 NA TGTGCCTGGAGTGTGGGGCGGGGGGCCCACAATGAGCAGTTCTTC CAWSVGRGAHNEQFF
NA TRBJ2-7 TRBV19 NA TGTGCCAGTAGTATCGGGTCGGGAGAAACCTACGAGCAGTACTTC CASSIGSGETYEQYF
NA TRBJ1-1 TRBV5-6 NA TGTGCCAGCAGCCTGGGCCTTAAGCCGGCTGAAGCTTTCTTT CASSLGLKPAEAFF
NA TRBJ2-7 TRBV7-8 NA TGTGCCAGCAGCCGACGTGGGGGGAGGTACGAGCAGTACTTC CASSRRGGRYEQYF
TRBD1 TRBJ1-5 TRBV27 NA TGTGCCACTAGACAGGGGGGGGGCAATCAGCCCCAGCATTTT CATRQGGGNQPQHF
TRBD1 TRBJ2-1 TRBV5-1 once TGCGCCAGCAGCTTGAAGACAGGGTCTTTCTACAATGAGCAGTTCTTC CASSLKTGSFYNEQFF
NA TRBJ2-7 TRBV4-1 NA TGCGCCAGCAGCCAAGCGTGGCCACAAACCTACGAGCAGTACTTC CASSQAWPQTYEQYF
NA TRBJ2-7 TRBV2 NA TGTGCCAGCCTCGCGGGGGCAGCCTCCGCCTACGAGCAGTACTTC CASLAGAASAYEQYF
NA TRBJ2-1 TRBV25-1 NA TGTGCCAGCAGTGCGACTAGTTTGGGCGAGCAGTTCTTC CASSATSLGEQFF
NA TRBJ1-6 TRBV2 NA TGTGCCAGCAGGGGGTCAGGGCCGAGCTCCTATAATTCACCCCTCCACTTT CASRGSGPSSYNSPLHF
NA TRBJ2-3 TRBV11-2 NA TGTGCCAGCAGCTGGCACACAGATACGCAGTATTTT CASSWHTDTQYF
NA TRBJ1-1 TRBV28 NA TGTGCCACCTTGGCTCCCCCGGGAGACGGCACTGAAGCTTTCTTT CATLAPPGDGTEAFF
NA TRBJ2-3 TRBV28 NA TGTGCCAGCAGTTGGTTCGCGGCAGATACGCAGTATTTT CASSWFAADTQYF
NA TRBJ2-2 TRBV5-4 NA TGTGCCAGCGGAGAGACTAACACTGGGGAGCTGTTTTTT CASGETNTGELFF
NA TRBJ2-7 TRBV27 NA TGTGCCACCAGCTGGGGAGGGGGATACGAGCAGTACTTC CATSWGGGYEQYF
NA TRBJ2-3 TRBV29-1 NA TGCAGCGCCAGGTTGGGAGCAGATACGCAGTATTTT CSARLGADTQYF
NA TRBJ1-1 TRBV30 NA TGTGCCTGGAGTGCGTACACTGAAGCTTTCTTT CAWSAYTEAFF
TRBD1 TRBJ2-7 TRBV7-3 NA TGTGCCAGCAGCGAGACAGGGGGGCCCTACGAGCAGTACTTC CASSETGGPYEQYF
TRBD1 TRBJ2-7 TRBV27 NA TGTGCCAGCAGTAACCGACAGGGGCCCTACGAGCAGTACTTC CASSNRQGPYEQYF
TRBD2 TRBJ2-7 TRBV5-6 few TGTGCCAGCAGTAGCGGGGACTCCTACGAGCAGTACTTC CASSSGDSYEQYF
TRBD2 TRBJ2-3 TRBV7-9 NA TGTGCCAGCAGCCAATTGGAAGCGGGAGGGCCCTATAGCACAGATACGCAGTATTTT CASSQLEAGGPYSTDTQYF
TRBD2 TRBJ2-7 TRBV6-1 few TGTGCCAGCTCCTTGGGGACTAGCTCCTACGAGCAGTACTTC CASSLGTSSYEQYF
TRBD2 TRBJ2-3 TRBV9 NA TGTGCCAGCAGCTTCAAGCGGGGGGGCCACACAGATACGCAGTATTTT CASSFKRGGHTDTQYF
TRBD2 TRBJ2-3 TRBV2 NA TGTGCCCGAACCGGTAGCGGGGGCCCTTCTAGCACAGATACGCAGTATTTT CARTGSGGPSSTDTQYF
NA TRBJ1-5 TRBV10-2 NA TGCGCCAGCAGTGAGGTCAGGAATAGCAATCAGCCCCAGCATTTT CASSEVRNSNQPQHF
TRBD1 TRBJ1-4 TRBV18 NA TGTGCCAGCTCACCAGGACAGGCGACTAATGAAAAACTGTTTTTT CASSPGQATNEKLFF
NA TRBJ2-2 TRBV5-1 NA TGCGCCACCTCCGAGATCCGGGGAACCGGGGAGCTGTTTTTT CATSEIRGTGELFF
TRBD2 TRBJ2-5 TRBV6-6 NA TGTGCCAGCAGTTACTCCGCTAGCGGGTTCCAAGAGACCCAGTACTTC CASSYSASGFQETQYF
TRBD2 TRBJ2-3 TRBV30 NA TGTGCCTGGAGTGTATTGGGTCTAGCGGCCGTAGCAGATACGCAGTATTTT CAWSVLGLAAVADTQYF
NA TRBJ2-7 TRBV28 once TGTGCCAGCAGTTTCCACGGGGGCGAGCAGTACTTC CASSFHGGEQYF
NA TRBJ2-7 TRBV14 NA TGTGCCAGCAGCCAAGTATTAGGGGTTCCCTACGAGCAGTACTTC CASSQVLGVPYEQYF
TRBD1 TRBJ1-1 TRBV9 NA TGTGCCAGCAGCGGAGGTACAGGGGGGGGGACCGAAGCTTTCTTT CASSGGTGGGTEAFF
TRBD2 TRBJ2-1 TRBV18 NA TGTGCCAGCTCACCACGGGTTAGCGGGGTCAATGAGCAGTTCTTC CASSPRVSGVNEQFF
TRBD2 TRBJ2-3 TRBV7-6 NA TGTGCCAGCAGCTTACGCGGGGGTCGTACAGATACGCAGTATTTT CASSLRGGRTDTQYF
NA TRBJ2-5 TRBV5-4 NA TGTGCCAGCAGCTTGGTCCAGATACAAGAGACCCAGTACTTC CASSLVQIQETQYF
NA TRBJ2-7 TRBV5-5 NA TGTGCCAGCAGCTACCTGGGAGGTAGTTACGAGCAGTACTTC CASSYLGGSYEQYF
NA TRBJ2-3 TRBV2 few TGTGCCAGCAGTGAATCAGGGTCCACAGATACGCAGTATTTT CASSESGSTDTQYF
TRBD2 TRBJ2-3 TRBV4-3 once TGCGCCAGCAGCCATACTTTAGCGGGGGTCACAGATACGCAGTATTTT CASSHTLAGVTDTQYF
TRBD2 TRBJ2-1 TRBV11-2 NA TGTGCCAGCAGCTTTTCCCCTAGGGCGGGAGGGCCCTACAATGAGCAGTTCTTC CASSFSPRAGGPYNEQFF
NA TRBJ1-1 TRBV19 NA TGTGCCAGTAGTCTAGGAGTCACTGAAGCTTTCTTT CASSLGVTEAFF
NA TRBJ2-1 TRBV29-1 NA TGCAGCGGTAGCGGAGCCCTCAATGAGCAGTTCTTC CSGSGALNEQFF
NA TRBJ2-2 TRBV7-9 NA TGTGCCAGCAGCTTAACCGTTGGAGTTCGGAACACCGGGGAGCTGTTTTTT CASSLTVGVRNTGELFF
NA TRBJ2-7 TRBV18 NA TGTGCCAGCTTACGACAAGGGGCCCACGAGCAGTACTTC CASLRQGAHEQYF
NA TRBJ2-1 TRBV5-1 NA TGCGCCAGCAGCTTGGGGGGGGATGAGCAGTTCTTC CASSLGGDEQFF
TRBD1 TRBJ1-2 TRBV5-6 NA TGTGCCAGCAGCTTGGCCGGGACAGGGTACGGCTACACCTTC CASSLAGTGYGYTF
TRBD2 TRBJ2-1 TRBV7-2 NA TGTGCCAGCAGCTTTTCGGGACTAGCGGGAGGTAATGAGCAGTTCTTC CASSFSGLAGGNEQFF
TRBD1 TRBJ1-4 TRBV28 NA TGTGCCAGCAGTTTAGTACTTCTCGGGACAGGGGACGAAAAACTGTTTTTT CASSLVLLGTGDEKLFF